This TCR beta chain was identified in a study of cytomegalovirus exposure and HLA in healthy donors (dated by TCRdb to the late 2010s). With regard to the full study: According to an earlier analysis of 550 to 750 of the donors, about 190 million T cells yielded roughly 100 million unique TCR beta sequences and 276 Gb of sequence data. The T cell repertoires of about 700 subjects were profiled by immunosequencing and related to cytomegalovirus serostatus. The genetic ancestry cluster associated with self-reported Caucasian donors included 81% of the roughly 400 genotyped donors. High-throughput TCR immunosequencing, statistical association of individual TCRs with disease status, and machine learning were combined to predict cytomegalovirus infection status. In addition to the first cohort of 666 subjects, a separate validation cohort of 130 or so different subjects was used. Rather than using new phenotypic data, the later analysis identified candidate immune exposures from TCR beta sequences and from how often those sequences occurred across donors. Donor age, sex, ethnicity and CMV serostatus were compiled alongside the repertoire data. An early release that covered roughly 600 HLA-typed donors contained approximately 300 gigabases of sequencing data and roughly 84 million unique TCR sequences. All discovery cohort repertoires had been generated on a single sequencing platform. Among around 400 genotyped donors of the cohort, an average of around 250,000 unique TCR beta nucleotide sequences was sequenced per donor, of which about 18% were non-productive. The number of donors typed differed by locus, with about 629-640 for A, B, C, DRB1 and DQB1, approximately 500 for DQA1, over 600 for DPA1, and under 490 for DPB1. The study aimed to test whether cataloging public T cell receptors could reveal signatures of past pathogen exposure. Class I and class II HLA loci were covered by the typing at four-digit resolution. Several DR-DQ haplotypes were treated as single units for association and clustering because of strong linkage in the cohort. An earlier analysis of several hundred of the donors applied high-throughput TCR beta sequencing to assess whether each TCR beta V gene segment acted as functional or pseudogenic. A later genetic analysis used genome-wide SNP genotypes for about 60% of the roughly 670 donors, treating that subset as a discovery cohort. To study patterns of TCR occurrence, a later analysis re-analyzed previously published TCR beta repertoires from 500 to 850 donors and added high-resolution HLA genotyping. What the work shows at the level of the full study, not this receptor alone: Correlated functional status among segregating V segments might be attributable to linkage disequilibrium, but an unknown experimental factor could not be ruled out. The classifier was reported to diagnose cytomegalovirus status with high specificity and sensitivity in both the original cohort and the validation cohort. Because counts were too low, approximately 18 rarely observed V segments, including chromosome 9 orphons, were excluded from the earlier analysis of several hundred of the donors. A few of the identified cytomegalovirus-associated TCR beta chains were confirmed in vitro to be specific for cytomegalovirus antigens. A further reported finding was that TCR beta sequences accurately predicted the HLA-A and HLA-B alleles for most subjects in the first cohort. Roughly uniform sequencing depth across donors was assumed in presence/absence analyses, although this assumption may not hold. According to a later analysis, most CMV-associated TCR beta chains appeared to be HLA-restricted, and the HLA associations seemed to be driven largely by CMV exposure. The authors suggested that the approach could potentially be extended to other disease states and immunological phenotypes. CMV serostatus was the only immune exposure information available for the cohort. When HLA alleles, especially DR and DQ, strongly co-occurred, attributing TCR associations to individual alleles was difficult. Most TCR sequences were observed very rarely across donors, whereas some public TCRs were present in many individuals. A cluster of highly shared sequence variants was judged likely to be a technical artifact of the sequencing pipeline. The study gave a list of about 150 TCR beta chains associated with cytomegalovirus. An earlier analysis of approximately 530 of the donors showed that most TCR beta V segments appeared in productive rearrangements either about 87% or about 30% of the time, which broadly matched IMGT annotations. According to a later analysis, TCR association rates differed among HLA loci, with DRB1 alleles showing the most associated TCRs and HLA-C alleles showing the fewest. Specific HLA alleles were associated with around 18,000 TCR beta sequences at a false discovery rate of 0.05 in a later analysis. A later analysis found that HLA-associated TCR beta chains were more clonally expanded and had lower generation probabilities than equally common non-associated chains. Because HLA typing was missing for some donors at each locus, association tests included only the typed subset. This cohort had only TCR beta chains sequenced, and the lack of alpha or paired-chain data limited which features could be detected. A later analysis reported that several top co-occurrence clusters appeared linked to parvovirus B19, influenza, CMV and Epstein-Barr virus. V-gene and J-gene trimming of TCR beta chains was associated with a missense DCLRE1C variant in a later genetic analysis, and the association was replicated in an independent cohort. Compared with the roughly 670-donor mean, donors in an Asian-associated ancestry cluster had fewer N-insertions in productive TCRs, according to a later genetic analysis.

This clone turned up a few times. The antigen it recognizes is unknown. No much larger clonotype is one base removed from it; base qualities were not supplied. Library preparation used the immunoSEQ multiplex PCR assay. A mixture of 60 forward primers for TCR Vbeta segments and 13 reverse primers for TCR Jbeta segments was used in the multiplex PCR. The CDR3 region of rearranged TCR beta genes was amplified from genomic DNA with a multiplex PCR assay. The amplified TCR beta libraries were sequenced on the Illumina HiSeq System as 87-base-pair reads. The authors' analysis ran thus. In a later analysis, about 80 million unique TCR beta chains were counted across the 650 to 750 repertoires, and about 10 million of these chains were shared by at least two donors. To remove PCR and sequencing errors, raw reads were error-corrected and collapsed into unique sequences using a nearest-neighbor algorithm that merged closely related sequences. CDR3 sequences were aligned to IMGT reference sequences to assign V, D and J gene segments. For a sequence to be retained, a match of at least six nucleotides to both a V gene segment and a J gene segment was required. Rearrangements were called productive when the CDR3 lacked stop codons and stayed in frame with V and J; all others were non-productive. CDR3 was defined by IMGT convention, running from the second conserved V-encoded cysteine to the conserved J-encoded phenylalanine. The earlier analysis of about 590 of the donors excluded sequences that lacked an unambiguous match to a single V gene segment. In an earlier analysis of approximately 560 of the donors, a V segment was called functional when productive rearrangements were above 56.7%, and segregating when the standard deviation between donors exceeded 5%. A statistical classification framework was developed to diagnose cytomegalovirus status using the catalog of TCR beta chain sequences. In a later analysis, TCR nucleotide sequences were compared against IMGT/GENE-DB human TR gene sequences so that V and J genes could be assigned. Using the TCRdist pipeline, a later analysis assigned CDR3 sequences along with most-parsimonious VDJ recombination scenarios. A later analysis defined each TCR beta chain by its CDR3 amino acid sequence plus V-gene family, and excluded reads lacking a unique V-gene family. A later analysis removed nearly 600 highly shared, low-generation-probability nucleotide sequences to deal with suspected cross-contamination and a sequencing artifact. A later analysis calculated a clonal expansion index for each public chain from normalized within-repertoire ranks of inferred template counts. A later analysis computed generation probabilities with a VDJ recombination model fitted to out-of-frame rearrangements, and checked the results against IGoR. A later analysis scored TCR-TCR, TCR-HLA and TCR-CMV co-occurrence with hypergeometric tests, applying a repertoire-size bias correction to TCR pairs. False discovery rates were estimated in a later analysis by permuting HLA or CMV assignments 20 times. In a later analysis, co-occurring TCRs were grouped using DBSCAN, and TCRdist sequence similarity was added for clustering within HLA-allele-positive subsets. Repertoires with fewer than 30,000 or more than 120,000 public chains, plus five repertoires with anomalous nucleotide sharing, were excluded from co-occurrence clustering. Entries here come from immuneACCESS through TCRdb and include only in-frame sequences with V and J called. Some clones fail to appear in such tables; in the studies checked, an unresolved V gene covers under half of the shortfall, and the cause of the remainder is unknown. V, J and clone size derive from that table, while D and trimming were established from the DNA sequence. In all, the sample holds about 150,000 clones, and about 80% of those were seen once. The top ten clonotypes cover over 10% of the sample.

The cohort was made up of 650 to 700 healthy bone marrow donors. At the time of sampling, all cohort members were nominally healthy, though unrecorded immune exposures were likely present. The donor tested CMV seropositive and was one of the 289 seropositive cohort members. A peripheral blood sample was provided by each donor, and peripheral blood mononuclear cells were used for TCR beta sequencing. The Qiagen DNeasy Blood Extraction Kit was used to extract genomic DNA from the blood cell samples. Sequenced input: PBMCs. This clonotype originated in a man in his thirties or forties in good health and CMV-seropositive.

DNA sequence: TGTGCCAGCACCGAAGAATGGCAGCGGGATACGCAGTATTTT. This codes for CASTEEWQRDTQYF. The sequence is built from TRBV7-9 and TRBJ2-3; tentative D gene TRBD2, with 5 bases matching. Per the germline V gene (reference sequence), SEHNR is the CDR1 and FQNEAQ is the CDR2. The CDR3 covers 14 residues, taking in both the cysteine and the phenylalanine. The sequence is cut down to CDR3 DNA, 42 bases in frame from base 1. V sheds 7 bases and J sheds 6 bases, leaving 17 bases between their ends.